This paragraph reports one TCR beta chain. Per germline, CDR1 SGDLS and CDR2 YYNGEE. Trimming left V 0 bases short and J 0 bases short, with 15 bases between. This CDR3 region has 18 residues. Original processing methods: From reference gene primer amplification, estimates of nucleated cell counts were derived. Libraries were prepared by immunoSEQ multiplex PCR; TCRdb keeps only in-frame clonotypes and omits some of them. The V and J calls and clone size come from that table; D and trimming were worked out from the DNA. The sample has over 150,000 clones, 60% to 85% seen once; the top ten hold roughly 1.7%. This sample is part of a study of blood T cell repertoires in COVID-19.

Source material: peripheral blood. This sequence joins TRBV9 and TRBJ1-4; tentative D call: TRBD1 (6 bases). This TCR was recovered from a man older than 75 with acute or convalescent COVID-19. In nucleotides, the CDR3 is TGTGCCAGCAGCGTAGCGGCGGGGGGCCTCTCAACTAATGAAAAACTGTTTTTT. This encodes CASSVAAGGLSTNEKLFF.